Shown below are 14 T cell receptor beta chains from a single sample sequenced in a study of T cells after yellow fever vaccination. TCRdb reanalysed the 5' RACE reads using MiXCR and keeps one entry per CDR3 protein. The table records hundreds of thousands of distinct CDR3 sequences, about 15% of them present only once. Material: PBMCs, obtained 5 to 6 days after the first yellow fever vaccination. Receptors originate from a man between 18 and 29 years old who received the YFV17D yellow fever vaccine.

The rearrangement joins TRBV6-6 to TRBJ1-4; D not certain. This CDR3 is 13 amino acids long. V was trimmed by 6 bases and J by 3 bases, leaving 8 bases between them. Germline V gene sequence: CDR1 MNHNY, CDR2 SVGAGI (reference sequence). CDR3 protein: CASRRSSNEKLFF. The CDR3 nucleotides are TGTGCCAGCAGGAGAAGCTCTAATGAAAAACTGTTTTTT.

This clonotype came up many times. The chain combines TRBV6-2 or TRBV6-3 with TRBJ1-1; TRBD1 agrees at 7 bases. V lost 9 bases to trimming and J lost 5 bases; unmatched junction nucleotides: 3. The CDR3 runs to 11 residues. CDR1 is MNHEY and CDR2 is SVGEGT in the germline V gene. CDR3 in amino acids: CASLQGTEAFF. The CDR3 bases are TGTGCCAGTTTACAGGGGACTGAAGCTTTCTTT.

The chain links TRBV7-9 to TRBJ2-3, with 7 bases lining up with TRBD1. CDR1 and CDR2 (germline): SEHNR, FQNEAQ (reference sequence). The CDR3 length is 14 residues. With 5 bases clipped from V and 6 bases from J, the junction kept 8 bases outside the gene matches. The CDR3 DNA sequence: TGTGCCAGCAGCCAGAGGGGGCGGCGGGATACGCAGTATTTT. Amino acids: CASSQRGRRDTQYF.

This clonotype was seen a few times. The V and J genes are TRBV4-3 and TRBJ2-3; 10 nucleotides line up with TRBD2. Germline trimming cut 0 bases from V and 8 bases from J; bases unmatched to any gene: 5. There are 15 residues in the CDR3. Germline loops: CDR1 LGHNA, CDR2 YSLEER. The DNA for the CDR3 is TGCGCCAGCAGCCAAGAAACTAGCGGGGAGGGTACGCAGTATTTT. Its protein product is CASSQETSGEGTQYF.

This clonotype was observed a handful of times. V gene TRBV15 combines with J gene TRBJ2-3; possible D gene TRBD1, 5 bases. The CDR3 loop spans 14 amino acids. Germline V gene data show CDR1 as LNHNV and CDR2 as YYDKDF (reference sequence). V dropped 9 bases and J dropped 1 base, with 14 bases sitting between them. CDR3 nucleotides: TGTGCCACAAAGAGTGGGGCCCGCACAGATACGCAGTATTTT. It yields the protein CATKSGARTDTQYF.

The genes are TRBV6-5 and TRBJ1-2; 7 bases align to TRBD1. The CDR3 has 13 amino acids. From germline, CDR1 is MNHEY and CDR2 SVGAGI. The junction had 7 bases not matched to a gene; V was cut back by 4 bases and J by 8 bases. This CDR3 is CASSFRGRRGYTF. CDR3 coding DNA: TGTGCCAGCAGTTTTAGGGGGCGGCGAGGCTACACCTTC.

Many counts were recorded for this clonotype. The chain recombines TRBV3-1 with TRBJ2-2, with 7 bases identical to TRBD2. CDR1 is LGHDT and CDR2 is YNNKEL in the germline V gene (reference sequence). With V trimmed by 6 bases and J by 2 bases, 15 bases remained unmatched. The CDR3 loop spans 18 amino acids. CDR3: CASRSLRTLAENTGELFF. DNA of the CDR3: TGTGCCAGCAGGTCTCTCCGCACGCTAGCGGAAAACACCGGGGAGCTGTTTTTT.

The gene calls are TRBV10-3 and TRBJ2-3; the match to TRBD2 covers 7 bases. The ends lost 0 bases at V and 1 base at J; junction bases unmatched: 7. Looked up from germline, CDR1 is ENHRY and CDR2 is SYGVKD. The CDR3 has 17 residues. The CDR3 coding sequence is TGTGCCATCAGTGAGTCGCCCCCGAGCGGGGGCACAGATACGCAGTATTTT. It is translated as CAISESPPSGGTDTQYF.

This clonotype has more than one count but fewer than ten. This rearrangement joins TRBV4-1 to TRBJ1-5; maybe TRBD1 (6 bases). The germline gives CDR1 MGHRA, CDR2 YSYEKL. This CDR3 spans 18 amino acids. V lost 1 base and J 0 bases, leaving 16 bases between the germline ends. The CDR3 DNA sequence: TGCGCCAGCAGCCAAGCGGCCTCAGGGGAATATAGCAATCAGCCCCAGCATTTT. Protein sequence: CASSQAASGEYSNQPQHF.

This chain joins TRBV10-1 and TRBJ1-1; D unclear. The germline CDR1 and CDR2 sequences are WNHNN and SYGVQD (reference sequence). Trimming removed 0 bases from V and 4 bases from J, with 9 bases in between. This CDR3 has 14 residues. The CDR3 coding sequence is TGCGCCAGCAGTGAGTCGGCGGGATTCACTGAAGCTTTCTTT. Protein product: CASSESAGFTEAFF.

The chain joins TRBV7-3 to TRBJ1-6; D might be TRBD1 (6 bases). This CDR3 spans 14 amino acids. V was pared by 4 bases and J by 9 bases, with 13 bases between. CDR1 is SGHTA, CDR2 FQGTGA, per germline. CDR3 nucleotide sequence: TGTGCCAGCAGCTCCCGAGGGGGGGGTTCACCCCTCCACTTT. Translating it yields CASSSRGGGSPLHF.

This clonotype was seen ten or more times. The chain uses TRBV12-3 or TRBV12-4 and TRBJ2-5; TRBD2 might be the D (5 bases). The CDR3 has 15 amino acids. V was cut by 6 bases and J by 2 bases, with 16 bases left in between. The CDR3, as DNA: TGTGCCAGCAGGCGGGTCACGGCAACACAAGAGACCCAGTACTTC. It is translated as CASRRVTATQETQYF.

This clonotype was recorded a few times. This chain joins TRBV28 and TRBJ2-7; D gene unclear. Trimming cost V 5 bases and J 2 bases, with 13 bases left between them. This CDR3 contains 14 residues. Looked up from germline, CDR1 is MDHEN and CDR2 is SYDVKM. In DNA, the CDR3 is TGTGCCAGCAGTCCCCTCGAGTGGACCTACGAGCAGTACGTC. It yields the protein CASSPLEWTYEQYV.

This chain connects TRBV10-3 to TRBJ2-3, with TRBD2 as a possible D gene (6 bases). V was shortened by 10 bases and J by 0 bases, with 14 bases between the two germline ends. This CDR3 spans 14 amino acids. From germline, CDR1 is ENHRY and CDR2 SYGVKD. Here the CDR3 DNA reads TGTGCCACGCGGGACCGAGATAGCACAGATACGCAGTATTTT. As protein: CATRDRDSTDTQYF.